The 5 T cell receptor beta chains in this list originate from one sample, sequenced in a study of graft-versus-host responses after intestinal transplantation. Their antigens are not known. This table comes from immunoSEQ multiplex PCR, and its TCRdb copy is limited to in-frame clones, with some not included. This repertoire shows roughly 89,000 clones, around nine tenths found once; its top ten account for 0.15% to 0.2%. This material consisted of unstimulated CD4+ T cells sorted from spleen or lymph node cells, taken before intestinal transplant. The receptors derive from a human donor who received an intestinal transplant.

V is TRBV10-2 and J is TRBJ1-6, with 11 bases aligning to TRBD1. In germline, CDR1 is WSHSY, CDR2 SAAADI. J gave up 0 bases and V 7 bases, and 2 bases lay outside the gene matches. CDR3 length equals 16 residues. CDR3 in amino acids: CASKGTGGSYNSPLHF. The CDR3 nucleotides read TGCGCCAGCAAGGGGACAGGGGGCTCCTATAATTCACCCCTCCACTTT.

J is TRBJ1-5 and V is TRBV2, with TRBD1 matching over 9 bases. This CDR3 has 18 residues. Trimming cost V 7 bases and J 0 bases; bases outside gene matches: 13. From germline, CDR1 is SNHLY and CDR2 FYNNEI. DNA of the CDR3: TGTGCCAGCACTCGGGACAGGGTGACCGAATTTAGCAATCAGCCCCAGCATTTT. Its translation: CASTRDRVTEFSNQPQHF.

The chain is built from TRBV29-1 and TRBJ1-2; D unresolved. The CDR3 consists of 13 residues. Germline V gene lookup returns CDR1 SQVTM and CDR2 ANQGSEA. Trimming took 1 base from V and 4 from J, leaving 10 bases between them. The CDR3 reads CSVEAGWGYGYTF. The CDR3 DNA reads TGCAGCGTTGAAGCGGGGTGGGGCTATGGCTACACCTTC.

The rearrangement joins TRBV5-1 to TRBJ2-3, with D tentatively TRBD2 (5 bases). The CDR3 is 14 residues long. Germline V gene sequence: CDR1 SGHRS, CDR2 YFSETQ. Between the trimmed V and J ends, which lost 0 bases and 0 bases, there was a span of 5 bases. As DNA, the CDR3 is TGCGCCAGCAGCTTGGGCGGGAGCACAGATACGCAGTATTTT. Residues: CASSLGGSTDTQYF.

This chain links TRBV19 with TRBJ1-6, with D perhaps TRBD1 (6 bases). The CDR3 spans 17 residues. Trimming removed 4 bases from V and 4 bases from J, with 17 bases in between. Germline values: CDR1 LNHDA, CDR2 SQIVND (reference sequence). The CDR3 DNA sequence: TGTGCCAGTAGTAATTCAGGGGATCCGAGATATAATTCACCCCTCCACTTT. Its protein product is CASSNSGDPRYNSPLHF.